This record covers a single TCR beta chain. This clonotype was counted ten times or more. Its recognized antigen is unknown. No much larger clonotype is one base removed from it; base qualities were not supplied. The data were taken from a study of low-dose radiotherapy and immunotherapy resistance in tumors (dated by TCRdb to between 2021 and 2023). Describing the broader study: Patients in Cohort 1 were given 0.5 Gy per fraction every 2 weeks, and the prescribed total PTV dose was 6.5 Gy. Patients took aspirin 300 mg orally once daily for four cycles, starting on cycle 1 day 1. The translational analysis covered eight patients: three from the first dose cohort and the first five from the second dose cohort. Trial participants were not randomized into treatment groups. Cohort 2 received 1 Gy per fraction every two weeks, with a total of 13 Gy over 26 weeks. Cyclophosphamide 200 mg/m2 was given intravenously every two weeks, one day before each radiation and immunotherapy administration. Nivolumab was administered intravenously as a 240 mg flat dose every two weeks, and ipilimumab was administered intravenously at 1 mg/kg every six weeks.

Via the germline V gene, CDR1 is LGHNA and CDR2 YNFKEQ. Cut back by 2 bases and 4 bases, the V and J ends lie 5 bases apart. From its cysteine to its phenylalanine, the CDR3 spans 13 amino acids. Only CDR3 DNA remains: 39 bases, in frame from the first base. Sequencing used an Illumina HiSeq 2500. First-strand cDNA was synthesized using Superscript III and a set of TRAV- and TRBV-specific primers, so that both TCRalpha and TCRbeta chains were covered. TCRs were amplified for approximately 20 PCR cycles with Phusion, using a constant-region primer paired with the adapter attached to the V primers. Amplification of the isolated mRNA was done with the MessageAmp II aRNA Amplification Kit, which involved a roughly 15-hour in vitro transcription at 37 degrees C. The Dynabeads mRNA DIRECT Purification Kit was used to isolate the mRNA for TCR sequencing. A second approximately 25-cycle Phusion PCR added indexed Illumina adapters, and products were purified with AMPure XP beads. Regarding the original processing steps: Custom Perl scripts were used to pool TCR sequences that encoded the same protein, to remove out-of-frame sequences, and to calculate the abundance of each clonotype. The analysis excluded TCR sequences that were supported by just one read. Shannon entropy, Gini index, clonality, richness, and the frequency of TCRs shared between repertoires were included as repertoire metrics. TCRdb ran its own pipeline on the public reads, namely fastp trimming at Q25 and MiXCR clone calling, and kept in-frame beta chains. Every entry covers one CDR3 protein and lists the most common genes and DNA from its rows. These V and J calls derive from TCRdb rather than the authors' analysis. In this sample the table shows 50,000 or so distinct CDR3 sequences, about 23% of which occur a single time. Around 7% of the sample is taken by the ten largest.

The sample's time point label, decoded: after trial treatment. What the treatment or condition label conveys for this sample: LDRT plus nivolumab, ipilimumab, low-dose cyclophosphamide and aspirin (RACIN trial). The donors took part in RACIN, a single-arm, phase I, dose-escalation trial that combined nivolumab, ipilimumab, aspirin, low-dose cyclophosphamide and low-dose radiotherapy. Eligible patients had advanced, TIL-negative solid tumors. This clonotype originated in a male donor with prostate cancer. The rearrangement joined TRBV4-2 to TRBJ2-2, with the D gene not clear enough to name. Material: PBMCs, obtained after low-dose radiotherapy plus immunotherapy. CDR3 sequence: CASSQLFTGELFF. Here is the DNA: TGTGCCAGCAGCCAACTCTTCACCGGGGAGCTGTTTTTT.